Listed below are T cell receptor beta chains from one sample, sequenced in a study of technical replicates of blood from several donors. Data came from immunoSEQ multiplex PCR; TCRdb stores just in-frame clones and leaves some out. Among over 90,000 clones listed, roughly 96% were seen once. Material: T cells isolated from PBMCs. The receptors were gathered from a human donor in good health. The CDR3 runs from the conserved cysteine through the conserved F or W. The D gene is left open where the match is weak. Where a row states a size, it is once, few, many or the class of an expanded clone; other rows omit it.

j_call,clone_size,d_call,v_call,cdr3_nt,cdr3_aa
TRBJ1-1,NA,NA,TRBV28,TGTGCCAGCAGCCCCCCGGGAAGGGGGAATGTTGGAGCTTTCTTT,CASSPPGRGNVGAFF
TRBJ1-1,NA,NA,TRBV28,TGTGCCAGCAGTTTCCCTTCCACAGTGAACACTGAAGCTTTCTTT,CASSFPSTVNTEAFF
TRBJ1-1,once,NA,TRBV6-5,TGTGCCAGCAGTTACAGACAGACTGAAGCTTTCTTT,CASSYRQTEAFF
TRBJ1-5,NA,NA,TRBV28,TGTGCCAGCAGGGGCTGGACAGTAATTAATCAGCCCCAGCATTTT,CASRGWTVINQPQHF
TRBJ2-7,NA,TRBD2,TRBV12-5,TGTGCTAGTGGCCCACGGACTAGCGCCCACGAGCAGTACTTC,CASGPRTSAHEQYF
TRBJ2-7,NA,NA,TRBV5-1,TGCGCCAGCAGCCCGCAGAGGGTTGAGCAGTACTTC,CASSPQRVEQYF
TRBJ2-3,NA,TRBD2,TRBV28,TGTGCCAGCAGGGGGCCCTCTAGCGGTCTGCACACAGATACGCAGTATTTT,CASRGPSSGLHTDTQYF
TRBJ2-5,NA,NA,TRBV11-2,TGTGCCAGCAGCTTTATTCTTCGGGAAGGGCGAGAGACCCAGTACTTC,CASSFILREGRETQYF
TRBJ2-7,NA,NA,TRBV2,TGTGCCAGCAGTGGGACAGAGGCCTACGAGCAGTACTTC,CASSGTEAYEQYF
TRBJ2-5,NA,TRBD2,TRBV7-9,TGTGCCAGCAGCCGACTAGCCTGGACCCAGTACTTC,CASSRLAWTQYF
TRBJ1-5,NA,NA,TRBV27,TGTGCCAGCAGTTTATCAGGGGAATGGGGTCAGCCCCAGCATTTT,CASSLSGEWGQPQHF
TRBJ2-5,NA,NA,TRBV18,TGTGCCAGCTCACCAGTTCCAGGGGAAATTGAGACCCAGTACTTC,CASSPVPGEIETQYF
TRBJ2-2,NA,TRBD2,TRBV5-1,TGCGCCAGCAGCTTGTTTGGCGGGAGTACAACCGGGGAGCTGTTTTTT,CASSLFGGSTTGELFF
TRBJ2-7,NA,TRBD2,TRBV9,TGTGCCAGCAGCCCTAGACTAGCGAGTAACCCCTACGAGCAGTACTTC,CASSPRLASNPYEQYF
TRBJ2-4,NA,NA,TRBV7-2,TGTGCCAGCAGGTCAATTCAGTACTTC,CASRSIQYF
TRBJ1-2,NA,NA,TRBV7-2,TGTGCCAGCAGCTATTTCTTTGAGTATGGCTACACCTTC,CASSYFFEYGYTF
TRBJ2-3,NA,TRBD1,TRBV9,TGTGCCAGCAGCGAGAGGACAGGGGGCACAGATACGCAGTATTTT,CASSERTGGTDTQYF
TRBJ2-7,NA,TRBD1,TRBV9,TGTGCCAGCAGCGCGGACACAGGGGGCCTTCCCTACGAGCAGTACTTC,CASSADTGGLPYEQYF
TRBJ2-2,once,NA,TRBV9,TGTGCCAGCAGCAGGACAGGGACTAAGGAGGGCGGGGAGCTGTTTTTT,CASSRTGTKEGGELFF
TRBJ1-4,NA,TRBD1,TRBV7-9,TGTGCCAGCAGCTCAGGACAGGGGCCAGAGGAACTGTTTTTT,CASSSGQGPEELFF
TRBJ2-3,NA,TRBD2,TRBV19,TGTGCCAGTAGTATAGTAGCGGGAGGGCCCCCTAGCACAGATACGCAGTATTTT,CASSIVAGGPPSTDTQYF
TRBJ2-5,NA,NA,TRBV15,TGTGCCACCAGCAGAGCTGGACAGCAAGAGACCCAGTACTTC,CATSRAGQQETQYF
TRBJ1-2,NA,TRBD1,TRBV20-1,TGCAGCGGACAGGGAAGGTATGGCTACACCTTC,CSGQGRYGYTF
TRBJ1-1,NA,TRBD1,TRBV18,TGTGCCAGCTCACCAACGGACAGGGCCAACACTGAAGCTTTCTTT,CASSPTDRANTEAFF
TRBJ2-1,NA,TRBD2,TRBV27,TGTGCCAGCAGTTTAAAGGCTAGCGGGACCAATGAGCAGTTCTTC,CASSLKASGTNEQFF
TRBJ2-7,NA,TRBD1,TRBV18,TGTGCCAGCTCAGGGACAGCTATTCCTCCCTACGAGCAGTACTTC,CASSGTAIPPYEQYF
TRBJ1-1,NA,TRBD1,TRBV5-5,TGTGCCAGCAGCTTGACCCCGGGACAGGGATATACTGAAGCTTTCTTT,CASSLTPGQGYTEAFF
TRBJ2-3,NA,TRBD2,TRBV19,TGTGCCTCTCAGCCCCTCTCGACAGGGTGGCTAGCGGGAGGTAGGAGCACAGATACGCAGTATTTT,CASQPLSTGWLAGGRSTDTQYF
TRBJ2-1,once,TRBD2,TRBV5-3,TGTGCCAGAAGCTTGGCGACTAGCGGGAGGTACAATGAGCAGTTCTTC,CARSLATSGRYNEQFF
TRBJ1-2,NA,NA,TRBV19,TGTGCCAGTAGTATGCGGGGCTATGGCTACACCTTC,CASSMRGYGYTF
TRBJ2-1,NA,NA,TRBV30,TGTGCCTGGAGTGTACCCCTCGAGGTCTACAATGAGCAGTTCTTC,CAWSVPLEVYNEQFF
TRBJ2-1,once,TRBD2,TRBV4-3,TGCGCCAGCAGCCTTGGACCGGGACTAGCGGGAGAAGGCTCCTACAATGAGCAGTTCTTC,CASSLGPGLAGEGSYNEQFF
TRBJ2-2,NA,NA,TRBV7-6,TGTGCCAGCAGCCCCGGGACTGCGCCTCTTGGGGAGCTGTTTTTT,CASSPGTAPLGELFF
TRBJ2-3,NA,NA,TRBV14,TGTGCCAGCAGCCTCTTTGGCGGGGTAGCAGATACGCAGTATTTT,CASSLFGGVADTQYF
TRBJ1-5,NA,NA,TRBV12-2,TGTGCAAGTCGCTTAGGGACATATATAGGCTATTTTTATAGCAATCAGCCCCAGCATTTT,CASRLGTYIGYFYSNQPQHF
TRBJ2-3,few,NA,TRBV10-3,TGTGCCATCAGTGATCGGAGCACAGATACGCAGTATTTT,CAISDRSTDTQYF
TRBJ1-1,NA,NA,TRBV10-1,TGCGCCAGCAGTGTAGCTTCGAACACTGAAGCTTTCTTT,CASSVASNTEAFF
TRBJ1-1,NA,TRBD1,TRBV30,TGTGCCTGGAGTCACTCTGACCGGGACAGGGGCACTGAAGCTTTCTTT,CAWSHSDRDRGTEAFF
TRBJ1-1,NA,NA,TRBV19,TGTGCCAGTAGTCTTATAGACAGGACGAACACTGAAGCTTTCTTT,CASSLIDRTNTEAFF
TRBJ1-5,NA,TRBD1,TRBV5-8,TGTGCCAGCACCCCAGGGGGCAGGGCACATCAGCCCCAGCATTTT,CASTPGGRAHQPQHF
TRBJ1-2,NA,NA,TRBV19,TGTGCCAGTAGCATCCTCGGAAACGGGGACTATGGCTACACCTTC,CASSILGNGDYGYTF
TRBJ2-4,NA,TRBD2,TRBV28,TGTGCCAGCAGCGGGGGACTAGCGGGAGCCAAAAACATTCAGTACTTC,CASSGGLAGAKNIQYF
TRBJ2-1,once,TRBD2,TRBV27,TGTGCCAGCAGCGGGACTAGAATTGATGAGCAGTTCTTC,CASSGTRIDEQFF
TRBJ1-5,NA,NA,TRBV10-3,TGTGCCATCAGTGAGCCGGATCAGCCCCAGCATTTT,CAISEPDQPQHF
TRBJ2-7,NA,TRBD1,TRBV7-6,TGTGCCAGCAGCTCGGGACAGAACTACGAGCAGTACTTC,CASSSGQNYEQYF
TRBJ2-2,NA,TRBD2,TRBV29-1,TGCAGCGTTGGGAAAGCGGGAGGGCCCGGGGAGCTGTTTTTT,CSVGKAGGPGELFF
TRBJ2-7,NA,TRBD2,TRBV7-8,TGTGCCAGCAGCTTAGTAGGCGGGAGGGCCTCCTACGAGCAGTACTTC,CASSLVGGRASYEQYF
TRBJ2-1,NA,TRBD2,TRBV28,TGTGCCAGCCTCGGACTAGTTGGCTACAATGAGCAGTTCTTC,CASLGLVGYNEQFF
TRBJ1-2,NA,NA,TRBV25-1,TGTGCCAGCAGCGGTGTCCGGTTCTATGGCTACACCTTC,CASSGVRFYGYTF
TRBJ2-7,NA,NA,TRBV25-1,TGTGCCAGCAGTGAGGAGGCCTCCTACGAGCAGTACTTC,CASSEEASYEQYF
TRBJ2-7,NA,NA,TRBV7-9,TGTGCCAGCAGCTTAGTGGGCAGGCCTTCCTACGAGCAGTACTTC,CASSLVGRPSYEQYF
TRBJ2-1,once,TRBD2,TRBV27,TGTGCCAGCAGTTTGCGGGAGAGCCCCTACAATGAGCAGTTCTTC,CASSLRESPYNEQFF
TRBJ2-7,NA,TRBD2,TRBV4-2,TGTGCCAGCAGTCCACGACTAGCGGGATACGAGCAGTACTTC,CASSPRLAGYEQYF
TRBJ1-2,NA,NA,TRBV9,TGTGCCAGCAGCGTAGAGCGGGGGACTATTTTGGATGGCTACACCTTC,CASSVERGTILDGYTF
TRBJ2-2,NA,NA,TRBV19,TGTGCCAGTTATTCCGGGACTCCCACCGGGGAGCTGTTTTTT,CASYSGTPTGELFF
TRBJ1-1,NA,TRBD1,TRBV6-6,TGTGCCAGCAGTTGGACAGGGGAAATAGGGACTGAAGCTTTCTTT,CASSWTGEIGTEAFF
TRBJ1-3,once,NA,TRBV19,TGTGCCAGTAGATCAGGGGTTGGAAACACCATATATTTT,CASRSGVGNTIYF